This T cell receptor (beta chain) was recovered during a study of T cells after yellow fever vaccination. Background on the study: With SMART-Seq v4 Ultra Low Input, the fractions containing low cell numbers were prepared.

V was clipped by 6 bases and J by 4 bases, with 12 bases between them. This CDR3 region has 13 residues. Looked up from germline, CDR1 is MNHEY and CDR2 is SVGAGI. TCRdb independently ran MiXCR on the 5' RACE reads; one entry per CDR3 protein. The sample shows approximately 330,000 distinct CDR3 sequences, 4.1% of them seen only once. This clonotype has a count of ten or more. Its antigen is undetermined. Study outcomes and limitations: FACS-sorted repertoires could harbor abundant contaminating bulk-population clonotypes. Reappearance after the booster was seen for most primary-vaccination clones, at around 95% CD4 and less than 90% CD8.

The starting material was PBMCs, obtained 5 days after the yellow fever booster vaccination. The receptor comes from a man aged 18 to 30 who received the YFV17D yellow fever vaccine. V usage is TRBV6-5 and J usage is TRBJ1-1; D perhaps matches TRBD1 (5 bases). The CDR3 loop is CASSTQRGTEAFF. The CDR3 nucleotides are TGTGCCAGCAGCACCCAGAGGGGCACTGAAGCTTTCTTT.